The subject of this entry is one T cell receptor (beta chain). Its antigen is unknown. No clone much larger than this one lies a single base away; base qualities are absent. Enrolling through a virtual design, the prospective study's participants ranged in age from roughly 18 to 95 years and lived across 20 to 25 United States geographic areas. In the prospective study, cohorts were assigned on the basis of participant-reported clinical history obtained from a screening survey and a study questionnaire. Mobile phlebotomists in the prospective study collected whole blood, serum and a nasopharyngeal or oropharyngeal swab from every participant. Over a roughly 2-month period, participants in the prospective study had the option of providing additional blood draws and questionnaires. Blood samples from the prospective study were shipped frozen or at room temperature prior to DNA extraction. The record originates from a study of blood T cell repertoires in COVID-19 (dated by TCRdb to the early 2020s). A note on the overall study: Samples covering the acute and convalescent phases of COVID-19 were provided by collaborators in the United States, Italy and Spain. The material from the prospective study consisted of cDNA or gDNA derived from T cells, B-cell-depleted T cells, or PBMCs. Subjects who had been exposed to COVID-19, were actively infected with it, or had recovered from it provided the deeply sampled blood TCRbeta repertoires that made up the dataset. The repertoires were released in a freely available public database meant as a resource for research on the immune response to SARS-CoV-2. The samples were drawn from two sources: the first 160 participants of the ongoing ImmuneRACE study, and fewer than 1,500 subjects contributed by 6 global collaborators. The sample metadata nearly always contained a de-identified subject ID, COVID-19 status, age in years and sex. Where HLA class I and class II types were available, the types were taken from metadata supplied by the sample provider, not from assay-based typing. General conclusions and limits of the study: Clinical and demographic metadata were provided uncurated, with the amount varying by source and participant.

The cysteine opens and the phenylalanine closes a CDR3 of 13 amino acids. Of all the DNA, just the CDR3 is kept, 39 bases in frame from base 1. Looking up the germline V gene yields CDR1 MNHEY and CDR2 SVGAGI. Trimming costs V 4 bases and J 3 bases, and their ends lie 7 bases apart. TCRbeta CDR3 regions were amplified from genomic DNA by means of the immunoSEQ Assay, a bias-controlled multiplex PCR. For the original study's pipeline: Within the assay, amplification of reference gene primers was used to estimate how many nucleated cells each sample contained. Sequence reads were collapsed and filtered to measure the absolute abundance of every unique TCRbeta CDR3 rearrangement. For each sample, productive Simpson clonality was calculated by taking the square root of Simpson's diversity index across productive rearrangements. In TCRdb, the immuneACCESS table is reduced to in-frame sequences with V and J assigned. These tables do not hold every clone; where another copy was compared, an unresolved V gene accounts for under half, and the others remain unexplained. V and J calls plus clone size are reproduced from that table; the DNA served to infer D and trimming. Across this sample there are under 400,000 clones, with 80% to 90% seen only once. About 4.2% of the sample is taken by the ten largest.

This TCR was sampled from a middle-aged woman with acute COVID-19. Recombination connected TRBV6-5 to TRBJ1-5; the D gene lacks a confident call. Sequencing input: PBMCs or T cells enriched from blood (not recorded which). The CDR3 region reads CASSWAYNQPQHF. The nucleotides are TGTGCCAGCAGTTGGGCTTACAATCAGCCCCAGCATTTT.